This T cell receptor (beta chain) was captured by sequencing in a study of beta chain features in type 1 diabetes. Study results and caveats: There was a moderate but significant shortening of TCRB CDR3s in all four CD4+ subsets of Type 1 diabetes patients.

Of the isolated RNA, all was reverse transcribed, and so the sequenced material was expressed TCRB transcripts. The average output of naive, central memory and regulatory T cell samples was around 3.5 million reads. Using immunoSEQ multiplex PCR, the repertoire was profiled, and TCRdb retains in-frame clones only, with some absent. This repertoire shows around 140,000 clones, 9% found once; its top ten account for roughly 0.75%. Sorting based on CD45RO/CCR7/CD25/CD127/CD95/CD27 separated CD4+ naive, central memory, regulatory and stem cell-like memory cells. This CDR3 has 14 residues. The V end lost 7 bases, the J end lost 3 bases, and 16 bases lay between the germline ends. The germline V gene has CDR1 SQVTM and CDR2 ANQGSEA. This clone was found a few times. Its antigen remains unknown.

This sequence joins TRBV29-1 and TRBJ1-3; no definite D call. Sequencing was done on a sample of central memory CD4+ T cells from blood. The source of this sequence is a young man with type 1 diabetes. The CDR3 here is CSASGGMDGNTIYF. The CDR3 DNA is TGCAGCGCCAGCGGAGGGATGGATGGAAACACCATATATTTT.